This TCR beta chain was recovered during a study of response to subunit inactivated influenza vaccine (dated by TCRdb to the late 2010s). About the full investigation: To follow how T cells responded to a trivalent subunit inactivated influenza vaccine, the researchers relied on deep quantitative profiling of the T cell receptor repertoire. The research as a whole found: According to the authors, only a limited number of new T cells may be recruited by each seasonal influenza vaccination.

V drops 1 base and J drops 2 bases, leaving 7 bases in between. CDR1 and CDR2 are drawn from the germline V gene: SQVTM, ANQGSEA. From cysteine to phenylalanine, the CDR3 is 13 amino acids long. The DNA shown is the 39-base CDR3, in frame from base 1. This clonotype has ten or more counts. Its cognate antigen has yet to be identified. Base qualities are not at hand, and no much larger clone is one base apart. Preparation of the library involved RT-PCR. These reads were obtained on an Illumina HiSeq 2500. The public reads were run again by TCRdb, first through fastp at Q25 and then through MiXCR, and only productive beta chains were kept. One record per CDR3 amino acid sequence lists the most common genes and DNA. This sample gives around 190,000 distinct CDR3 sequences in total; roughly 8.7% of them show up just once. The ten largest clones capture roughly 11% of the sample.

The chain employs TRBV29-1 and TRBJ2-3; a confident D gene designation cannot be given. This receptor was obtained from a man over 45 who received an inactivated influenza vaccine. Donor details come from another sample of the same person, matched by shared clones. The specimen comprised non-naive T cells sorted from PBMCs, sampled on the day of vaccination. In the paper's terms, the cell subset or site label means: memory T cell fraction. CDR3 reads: CSVEGYITDTQYF. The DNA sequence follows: TGCAGCGTTGAAGGGTACATCACAGATACGCAGTATTTT.